This T cell receptor beta chain was documented in a study of CD8 T cells in ankylosing spondylitis. Only a few counts were recorded for this clonotype. The antigen is not known. General study findings and limits: Clones that were linked to disease were CD8+ and were relatively rare in peripheral blood. Characteristic, it appeared, of ankylosing spondylitis blood was a TCR beta motif of several highly homologous variants.

Construction of TCR beta libraries was performed using quantitative 5'-RACE with molecular barcodes. TCRdb re-analysed the 5' RACE reads in MiXCR, keeping a single row per CDR3 protein. The sample shows over 400,000 distinct CDR3 sequences, roughly 26% of them seen only once. The sequenced material came from blood, either unsorted or a sorted T cell fraction (not recorded which). This sequence was found in a male donor with ankylosing spondylitis.

In DNA, the CDR3 is TGCAGTGCTAGAGGGACCCTCGCTGGCAATGAGCAGTTCTTC. It encodes CSARGTLAGNEQFF. The chain is built from TRBV20-1 and TRBJ2-1; D is undetermined. The CDR3 runs 14 residues. The germline CDR1 and CDR2 sequences are DFQATT and SNEGSKA (reference sequence). The V end lost 1 base, the J end lost 6 bases, and 13 bases lay between the germline ends.